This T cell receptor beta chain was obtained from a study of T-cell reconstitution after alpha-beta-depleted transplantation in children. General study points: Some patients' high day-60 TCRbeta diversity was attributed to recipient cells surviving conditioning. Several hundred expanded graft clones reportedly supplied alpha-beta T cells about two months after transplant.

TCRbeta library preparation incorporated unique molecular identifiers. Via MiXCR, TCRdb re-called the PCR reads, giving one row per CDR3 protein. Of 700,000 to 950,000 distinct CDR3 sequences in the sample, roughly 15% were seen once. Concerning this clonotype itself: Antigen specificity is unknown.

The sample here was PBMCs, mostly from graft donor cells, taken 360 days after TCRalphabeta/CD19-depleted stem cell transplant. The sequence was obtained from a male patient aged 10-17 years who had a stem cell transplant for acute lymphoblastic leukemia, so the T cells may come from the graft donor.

CDR3 sequence: CASSSKTAGDGYTF. CDR3 sequence (DNA): TGTGCCAGCAGCTCAAAGACGGCCGGAGATGGCTACACCTTC. The genes are TRBV7-2 and TRBJ1-2, with D unresolved. V shed 4 bases and J shed 6 bases, with 15 bases lying between them. Germline V gene sequence: CDR1 SGHTA, CDR2 FQGNSA. The CDR3 has 14 residues.